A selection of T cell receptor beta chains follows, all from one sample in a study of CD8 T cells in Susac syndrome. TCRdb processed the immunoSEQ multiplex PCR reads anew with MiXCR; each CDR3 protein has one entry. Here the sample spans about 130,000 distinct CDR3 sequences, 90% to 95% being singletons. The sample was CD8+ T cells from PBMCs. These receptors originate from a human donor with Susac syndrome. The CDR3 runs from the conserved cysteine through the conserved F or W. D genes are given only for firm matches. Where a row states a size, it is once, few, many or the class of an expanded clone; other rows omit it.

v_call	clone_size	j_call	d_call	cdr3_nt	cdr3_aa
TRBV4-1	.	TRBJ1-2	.	TGCGCCAGCAGCCAAGAACAGCGGGCCGCGGAAGGCTACACCTTC	CASSQEQRAAEGYTF
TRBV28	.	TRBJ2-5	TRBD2	TGTGCCAGCAGTTTGATGGCTAGCGGCCTCCAAGAGACCCAGTACTTC	CASSLMASGLQETQYF
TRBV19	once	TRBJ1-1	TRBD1	TGTGCCAGTAGTAATGGGGACAGGACCGGGAACACTGAAGCTTTCTTT	CASSNGDRTGNTEAFF
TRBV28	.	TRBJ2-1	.	TGTGCCAGCAGTTTTAGTAATGAGCAGTTCTTC	CASSFSNEQFF
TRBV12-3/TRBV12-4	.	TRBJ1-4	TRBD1	TGTGCCAGCAGTCCGGGGACAGGGGGGAGCGAAAAACTGTTTTTT	CASSPGTGGSEKLFF
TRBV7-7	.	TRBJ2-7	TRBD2	TGTGCTAGCAGCTTCGGGACTAGCGAGGCCTACGAGCAGTACTTC	CASSFGTSEAYEQYF
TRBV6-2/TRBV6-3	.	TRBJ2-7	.	TGTGCCAGCAGTCGACAGAACTACGAGCAGTACTTC	CASSRQNYEQYF
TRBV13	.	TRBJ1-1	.	TGTGCCAGCAGCTCCCACAGGAACACTGAAGCTTTCTTT	CASSSHRNTEAFF
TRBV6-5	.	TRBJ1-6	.	TGTGCCAGCAGTCACCCAAACCGGGAGTATAATTCACCCCTCCACTTT	CASSHPNREYNSPLHF
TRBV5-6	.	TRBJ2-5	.	TGTGCCAGCAGCTTGGCCGGGGGCGGGGAGACCCAGTACTTC	CASSLAGGGETQYF
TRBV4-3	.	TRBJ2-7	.	TGCGCCAGCAGCCAAGGGACAACGGCCTACGAGCAGTACTTC	CASSQGTTAYEQYF
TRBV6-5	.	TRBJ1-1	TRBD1	TGTGCCAGCAGTTCACCTTGGACAGGGGATGGGAACACTGAAGCTTTCTTT	CASSSPWTGDGNTEAFF
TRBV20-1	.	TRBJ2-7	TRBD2	TGCAGTGCTAGGGGGCTAGCGGGAGAACACGAGCAGTACTTC	CSARGLAGEHEQYF
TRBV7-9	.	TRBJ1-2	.	TGTGCCAGCAGCTCGAGGGGGGGCGCGGGCTATGGCTACACCTTC	CASSSRGGAGYGYTF
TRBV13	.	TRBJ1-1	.	TGTGCCAGCAGCTTTCGAAGCGGAGGGAACACTGAAGCTTTCTTT	CASSFRSGGNTEAFF